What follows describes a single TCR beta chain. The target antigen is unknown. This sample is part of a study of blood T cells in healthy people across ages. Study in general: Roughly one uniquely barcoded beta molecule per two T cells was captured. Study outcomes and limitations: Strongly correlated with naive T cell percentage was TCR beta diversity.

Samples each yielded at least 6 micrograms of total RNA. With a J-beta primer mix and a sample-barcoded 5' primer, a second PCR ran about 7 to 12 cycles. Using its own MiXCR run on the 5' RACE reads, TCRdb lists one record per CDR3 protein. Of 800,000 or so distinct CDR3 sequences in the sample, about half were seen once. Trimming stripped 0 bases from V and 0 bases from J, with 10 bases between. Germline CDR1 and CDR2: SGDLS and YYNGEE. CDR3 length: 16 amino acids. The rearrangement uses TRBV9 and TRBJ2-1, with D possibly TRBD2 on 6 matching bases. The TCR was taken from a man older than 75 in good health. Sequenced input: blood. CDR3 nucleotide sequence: TGTGCCAGCAGCGTAGCAGCGGGCCTCTCCTACAATGAGCAGTTCTTC. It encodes CASSVAAGLSYNEQFF.